Presented here are 13 T cell receptor beta chains from one specimen sequenced in a study of PD-1 blockade in classical Hodgkin lymphoma. Produced via immunoSEQ multiplex PCR; TCRdb's table is partial and in-frame only. The sample contains about 62,000 clones, about 91% of which appear only once. All patients experienced relapse after autologous stem cell transplantation, and brentuximab vedotin exposure was variable. Here the sequenced sample was peripheral blood mononuclear cells (PBMCs), taken at baseline. These receptors were taken from a human donor with classical Hodgkin lymphoma.

The rearrangement links TRBV19 to TRBJ1-4; no definite D call. Germline V gene sequence: CDR1 LNHDA, CDR2 SQIVND (reference sequence). Trimming removed 5 bases from V and 7 bases from J, with 11 bases in between. The CDR3 sequence is 13 residues long. CDR3 protein: CASSSLRVEKLFF. Written as DNA, the CDR3 is TGTGCCAGTAGTTCTCTCCGGGTTGAAAAACTGTTTTTT.

In the case of this clone: In the same sample, other DNA sequences code for this CDR3. V is TRBV7-9 and J is TRBJ1-1; D is uncertain. The germline V gene encodes CDR1 SEHNR and CDR2 FQNEAQ (reference sequence). Trimming removed 0 bases from V and 1 base from J, with 6 bases in between. The CDR3 totals 14 residues. CDR3 nucleotide sequence: TGTGCCAGCAGCTTAGCGGCAGGGAACACTGAAGCTTTCTTT. It encodes CASSLAAGNTEAFF.

CDR3 coding DNA: TGTGCCAGCAGTGAAGACTGGCAGGGGGCTGGTGGCTACACCTTC. Its translation is CASSEDWQGAGGYTF. This chain joins TRBV6-1 and TRBJ1-2, with 8 bases fitting TRBD1. Trimming at V came to 1 base and at J to 7 bases, leaving 8 bases not matched to a gene. In germline, CDR1 is MNHNS, CDR2 SASEGT. CDR3 size: 15 residues.

The chain employs TRBV5-6 and TRBJ1-1; maybe TRBD1 (5 bases). Germline V gene lookup returns CDR1 SGHDT and CDR2 YYEEEE. This CDR3 contains 16 residues. Trimming took 0 bases from V and 0 from J, leaving 12 bases between them. For the CDR3, the DNA is TGTGCCAGCAGCTTGGTAGGCGGGGCGATGAACACTGAAGCTTTCTTT. It specifies CASSLVGGAMNTEAFF. The entire variable domain, with the rest obtained from reference TRBV5-6 and TRBJ1-1, is as follows: DAGVTQSPTHLIKTRGQQVTLRCSPKSGHDTVSWYQQALGQGPQFIFQYYEEEERQRGNFPDRFSGHQFPNYSSELNVNALLLGDSALYLCASSLVGGAMNTEAFFGQGTRLTVV.

The rearrangement uses TRBV5-4 and TRBJ2-7; D is unresolved. This CDR3 comprises 14 residues. Germline V gives CDR1 SGHNT, CDR2 YYREEE (reference sequence). Trimming took 0 bases from V and 2 from J, leaving 9 bases between them. The CDR3 DNA sequence: TGTGCCAGCAGCTTGGCCGGGTCGCCCTACGAGCAGTACTTC. Translated: CASSLAGSPYEQYF.

The J gene is TRBJ1-3, the V gene TRBV4-2; D is ambiguous. Trimming took off 1 base at V and 3 bases at J, with 7 bases between the two ends. The CDR3 runs 14 residues. Germline values: CDR1 LGHNA, CDR2 YNFKEQ. The DNA for the CDR3 is TGTGCCAGCAGCCAAGCGGAGGGTGGAAACACCATATATTTT. It is translated as CASSQAEGGNTIYF.

The CDR3 nucleotides are TGCGCCAGCAGCTTGTCCCCAGGGGGACAGACTGAAGCTTTCTTT. Amino acid sequence: CASSLSPGGQTEAFF. The V gene is TRBV5-1, the J gene TRBJ1-1; 7 positions agree with TRBD1. V shed 1 base and J 5 bases; nucleotides not matched to a gene: 8. CDR3 length equals 15 residues. CDR1 and CDR2 from the germline V gene are SGHRS and YFSETQ.

The V call is TRBV18, the J call TRBJ2-3; the D is unclear. V dropped 3 bases and J dropped 1 base, with 14 bases sitting between them. This CDR3 has 16 amino acids. Germline CDR1 KGHSH, CDR2 LQKENI. The CDR3 protein is CASSPGLDRGTDTQYF. The CDR3 region has the DNA TGTGCCAGCTCACCGGGCTTGGATCGGGGCACAGATACGCAGTATTTT.

This clone is a singleton in its sample. The rearrangement uses TRBV13 and TRBJ2-5, with D possibly TRBD1 on 6 matching bases. Germline CDR1 reads PRHDT; CDR2 reads FYEKMQ (reference sequence). This CDR3 has 16 residues. V was trimmed by 6 bases and J by 5 bases, leaving 22 bases between them. The DNA for the CDR3 is TGTGCCAGCAGTTCCTCATCAAGATGGGGGCTGGAGACCCAGTACTTC. This translates into CASSSSSRWGLETQYF.

The genes are TRBV7-2 and TRBJ2-1; 8 nucleotides align to TRBD2. V shed 3 bases, J shed 9 bases, and the junction held 13 bases outside the gene matches. This CDR3 comprises 16 residues. Germline CDR1 SGHTA, CDR2 FQGNSA. The CDR3 loop is CASSFSPGGPHGEQFF. The CDR3 region has the DNA TGTGCCAGCAGCTTTTCCCCGGGGGGGCCCCACGGTGAGCAGTTCTTC.

This clone was recorded only once. The J gene is TRBJ2-7, the V gene TRBV4-3; 7 nucleotides agree with TRBD1. CDR3 length: 13 amino acids. Germline V lookup: CDR1 LGHNA, CDR2 YSLEER. The J segment lost 3 bases and the V segment lost 3 bases, leaving 2 bases of the junction unmatched. In DNA, the CDR3 is TGCGCCAGCAGCCAGGGACAGTTCTACGAGCAGTACTTC. It specifies CASSQGQFYEQYF.

This chain connects TRBV7-2 to TRBJ2-3, with 14 bases that match TRBD2. With 3 bases clipped from V and 4 bases from J, the junction kept 0 bases outside the gene matches. The CDR3 length is 15 residues. Germline CDR1 reads SGHTA; CDR2 reads FQGNSA. The CDR3 bases are TGTGCCAGCAGCTTGGGACTAGCGGGGGCAGATACGCAGTATTTT. This gives the protein CASSLGLAGADTQYF.

The J gene is TRBJ2-1, the V gene TRBV2, with D maybe TRBD2 (5 bases). The germline gives CDR1 SNHLY, CDR2 FYNNEI. CDR3 size: 12 residues. The V and J ends lost 4 bases and 12 bases respectively, with 13 bases between them. This CDR3 is CASSVLRLTQFF. CDR3 nucleotides: TGTGCCAGCAGTGTCTTGCGACTAACGCAGTTCTTC.